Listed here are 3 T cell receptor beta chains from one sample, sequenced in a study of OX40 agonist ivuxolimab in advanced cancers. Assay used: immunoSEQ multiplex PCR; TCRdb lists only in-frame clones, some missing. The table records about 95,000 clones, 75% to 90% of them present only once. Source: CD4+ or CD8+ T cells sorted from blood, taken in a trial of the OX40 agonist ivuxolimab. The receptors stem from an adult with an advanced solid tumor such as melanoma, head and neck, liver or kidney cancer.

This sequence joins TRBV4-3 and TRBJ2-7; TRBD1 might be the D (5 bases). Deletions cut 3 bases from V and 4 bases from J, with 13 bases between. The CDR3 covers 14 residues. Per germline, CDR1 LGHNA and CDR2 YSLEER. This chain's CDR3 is CASSQDIPGYEQYF. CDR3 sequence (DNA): TGCGCCAGCAGCCAGGATATCCCAGGGTACGAGCAGTACTTC.

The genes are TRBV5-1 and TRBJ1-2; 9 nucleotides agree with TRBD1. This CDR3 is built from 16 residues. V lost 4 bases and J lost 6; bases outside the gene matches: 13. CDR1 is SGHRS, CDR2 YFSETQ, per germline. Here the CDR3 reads CASSQRDRVETNGYTF. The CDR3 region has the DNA TGCGCCAGCAGCCAACGGGACAGGGTAGAGACGAATGGCTACACCTTC.

CDR3 nucleotides: TGTGCCAGCAGCGAACATGGGGCATCTTACGAGCAGTACTTC. It translates to CASSEHGASYEQYF. J is TRBJ2-7 and V is TRBV9, with TRBD1 as a possible D gene (5 bases). V lost 3 bases and J lost 4, with 14 bases in between. CDR3 length equals 14 residues. Germline CDR1 reads SGDLS; CDR2 reads YYNGEE.